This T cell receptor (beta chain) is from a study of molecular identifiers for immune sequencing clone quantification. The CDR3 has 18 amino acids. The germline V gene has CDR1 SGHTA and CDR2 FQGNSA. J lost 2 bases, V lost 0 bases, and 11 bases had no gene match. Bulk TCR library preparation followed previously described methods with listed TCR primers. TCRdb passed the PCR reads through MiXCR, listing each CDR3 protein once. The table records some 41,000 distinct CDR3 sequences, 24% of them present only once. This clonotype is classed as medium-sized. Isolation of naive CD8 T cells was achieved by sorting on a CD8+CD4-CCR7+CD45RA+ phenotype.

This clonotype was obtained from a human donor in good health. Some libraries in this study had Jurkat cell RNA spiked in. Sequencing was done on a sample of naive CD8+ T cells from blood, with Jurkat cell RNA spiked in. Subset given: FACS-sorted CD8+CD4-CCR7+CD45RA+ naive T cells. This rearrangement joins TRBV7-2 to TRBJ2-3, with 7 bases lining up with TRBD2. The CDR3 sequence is CASSLAEGRVVYTDTQYF. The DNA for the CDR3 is TGTGCCAGCAGCTTAGCGGAGGGGAGGGTTGTTTACACAGATACGCAGTATTTT.